Listed here is a single T cell receptor (beta chain). With 5 bases removed from V and 2 bases from J, the gap between germline ends came to 12 bases. CDR1 and CDR2 (germline): SEHNR, FQNEAQ (reference sequence). This CDR3 region has 14 residues. This record comes from a study of cytomegalovirus exposure and HLA in healthy donors. TCRdb's table, derived via immunoSEQ multiplex PCR, lists solely in-frame clones and lacks some. This table has a few hundred thousand clones, 90% appearing once. The sample taken for sequencing was PBMCs. The TCR originated in a woman in her twenties or thirties in good health and CMV-seronegative. The V and J genes are TRBV7-9 and TRBJ1-2; tentatively, D is TRBD1 (6 bases). The CDR3: CASSSDRRNYGYTF. For the CDR3, the DNA is TGTGCCAGCAGCAGCGACAGGAGGAACTATGGCTACACCTTC.